The T cell receptor (beta chain) under discussion was sequenced for a study of T cells in Graves' hyperthyroidism and ophthalmopathy. Study-wide results and limits: The model predicted ophthalmopathy a median approximately 6.3 months before onset. Most expanded thyroid clonotypes above 0.001 recurred in blood.

Per germline, CDR1 SGHRS and CDR2 YFSETQ. V shed 9 bases and J shed 8 bases, with 18 bases lying between them. CDR3 size: 13 residues. RNA transcripts served as the template for amplifying TCR beta CDR3 regions. First-round RT-PCR targeting the TCR CDR3 was performed with the HTBI primer set. TCRdb re-analysed the multiplex PCR reads in MiXCR, keeping a single row per CDR3 protein. The data show roughly 500,000 distinct CDR3 sequences, roughly 50% seen once. Clinical symptoms, serum thyroxine and TRAb, thyroid ultrasound and orbital computed tomography were used for the diagnoses. Regarding this clonotype: The antigen remains unidentified.

What was sequenced was peripheral blood or thyroid tissue (not recorded which). The receptor's source is an adult woman with Graves' disease, either hyperthyroidism or ophthalmopathy (not recorded which). The chain has TRBV5-1 and TRBJ1-5, with TRBD1 as a possible D gene (5 bases). DNA of the CDR3: TGCGCCACACGGATCGGTAGGGGAGAGCCCCAGCATTTT. Amino acid sequence: CATRIGRGEPQHF.